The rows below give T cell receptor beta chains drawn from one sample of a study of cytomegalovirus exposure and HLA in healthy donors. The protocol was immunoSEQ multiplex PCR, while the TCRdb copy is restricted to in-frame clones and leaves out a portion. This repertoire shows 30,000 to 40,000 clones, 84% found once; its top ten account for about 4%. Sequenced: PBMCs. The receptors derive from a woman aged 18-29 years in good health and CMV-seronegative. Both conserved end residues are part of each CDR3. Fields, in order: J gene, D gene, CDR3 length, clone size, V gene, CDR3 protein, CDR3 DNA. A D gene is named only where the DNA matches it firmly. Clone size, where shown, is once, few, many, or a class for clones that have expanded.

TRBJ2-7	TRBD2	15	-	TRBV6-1	CASRSPPSGRDEQYF	TGTGCCAGCAGGTCTCCCCCCAGCGGGAGGGACGAGCAGTACTTC
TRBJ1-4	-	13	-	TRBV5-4	CASSSTENEKLFF	TGTGCCAGCAGCTCAACAGAGAATGAAAAACTGTTTTTT
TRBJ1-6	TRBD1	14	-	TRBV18	CASSPDRVGSPLNF	TGTGCCAGCTCACCAGACAGGGTCGGATCACCCCTCAACTTT
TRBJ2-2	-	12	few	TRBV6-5	CATGENTGELFF	TGTGCCACCGGGGAGAACACCGGGGAGCTGTTTTTT
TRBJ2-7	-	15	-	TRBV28	CASSLLATRSYEQYF	TGTGCCAGCAGTTTACTAGCCACTCGCTCCTACGAGCAGTACTTC
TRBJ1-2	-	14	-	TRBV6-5	CASSYGGGGYGYTF	TGTGCCAGCAGTTACGGTGGGGGGGGCTATGGCTACACCTTC
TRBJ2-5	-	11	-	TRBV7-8	CASREGETQYF	TGTGCCAGCAGGGAGGGGGAGACCCAGTACTTC
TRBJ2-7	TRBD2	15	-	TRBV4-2	CASSQALAGVGEQYF	TGTGCCAGCAGCCAAGCGCTAGCGGGAGTAGGAGAGCAGTACTTC
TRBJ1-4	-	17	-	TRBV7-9	CASSLMGGFSTNEKLFF	TGTGCCAGCAGCTTGATGGGAGGGTTCTCAACTAATGAAAAACTGTTTTTT
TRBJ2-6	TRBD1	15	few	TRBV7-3	CASSTGGSGANVLPF	TGTGCCAGCAGCACAGGGGGCTCTGGGGCCAACGTCCTGCCTTTC
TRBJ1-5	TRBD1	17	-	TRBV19	CASSIFAGQGGNQPQHF	TGTGCCAGTAGTATTTTTGCCGGACAGGGAGGGAATCAGCCCCAGCATTTT
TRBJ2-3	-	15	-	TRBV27	CASSLSGAGTDTQYF	TGTGCCAGCAGTTTATCGGGGGCAGGGACAGATACGCAGTATTTT
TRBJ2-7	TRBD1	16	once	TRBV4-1	CASSQAPGTGAYEQYF	TGCGCCAGCAGCCAAGCCCCCGGGACAGGGGCCTACGAGCAGTACTTC
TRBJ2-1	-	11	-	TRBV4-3	CASSQSGEQFF	TGCGCCAGCAGCCAATCGGGTGAGCAGTTCTTC
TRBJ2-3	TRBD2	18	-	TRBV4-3	CASSQDNRRSGGTDTQYF	TGCGCCAGCAGCCAAGATAACCGCCGTAGCGGGGGCACAGATACGCAGTATTTT
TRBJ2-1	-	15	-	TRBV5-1	CASSLYNGEIDEQFF	TGCGCCAGCAGCTTGTATAACGGGGAGATCGATGAGCAGTTCTTC
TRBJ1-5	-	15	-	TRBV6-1	CASNNPGVSNQPQHF	TGTGCCAGCAATAACCCAGGGGTTAGCAATCAGCCCCAGCATTTT
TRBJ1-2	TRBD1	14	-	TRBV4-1	CASSQVGTGVGYTF	TGCGCCAGCAGCCAAGTCGGGACAGGGGTTGGCTACACCTTC
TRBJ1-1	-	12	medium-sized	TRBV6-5	CASSYGDTEAFF	TGTGCCAGCAGTTACGGAGACACTGAAGCTTTCTTT
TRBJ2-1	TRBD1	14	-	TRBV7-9	CASSSGDRNNEQFF	TGTGCCAGCAGCTCAGGGGACAGAAACAATGAGCAGTTCTTC
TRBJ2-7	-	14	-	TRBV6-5	CASSYSRGPYEQYF	TGTGCCAGCAGTTACTCGCGGGGACCCTACGAGCAGTACTTC
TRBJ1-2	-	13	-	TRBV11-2	CASSLLGSYGYTF	TGTGCCAGCAGCTTACTAGGGAGCTATGGCTACACCTTC
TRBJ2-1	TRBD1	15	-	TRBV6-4	CASSPGTGDYNEQFF	TGTGCCAGCAGCCCCGGGACAGGGGATTACAATGAGCAGTTCTTC
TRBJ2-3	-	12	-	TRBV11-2	CASSPREYTQYF	TGTGCCAGCAGCCCCCGCGAGTATACGCAGTATTTT
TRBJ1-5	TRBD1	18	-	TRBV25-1	CASSDGTGGPYSNQPQNF	TGTGCCAGCAGTGATGGGACAGGGGGCCCCTATAGCAATCAGCCCCAGAATTTT
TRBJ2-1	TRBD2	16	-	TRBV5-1	CASSSWTSGTYNEQFF	TGCGCCAGCAGCTCTTGGACTAGCGGGACCTACAATGAGCAGTTCTTC
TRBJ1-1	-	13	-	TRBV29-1	CSARGGMNTEAFF	TGCAGCGCTAGGGGCGGTATGAACACTGAAGCTTTCTTT
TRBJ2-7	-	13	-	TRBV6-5	CASSSGTFYEQYF	TGTGCCAGCAGTTCAGGGACATTCTACGAGCAGTACTTC
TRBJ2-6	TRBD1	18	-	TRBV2	CASSKRDRGPLGANVLTF	TGTGCCAGCAGTAAAAGGGACAGGGGACCACTAGGGGCCAACGTCCTGACTTTC
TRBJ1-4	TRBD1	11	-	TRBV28	CASSPRDRLFF	TGTGCCAGCAGTCCCCGGGACAGACTGTTTTTT
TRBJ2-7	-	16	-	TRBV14	CASSPRYKNSTYEQYF	TGTGCCAGCAGTCCCAGATACAAGAACAGTACCTACGAGCAGTACTTC
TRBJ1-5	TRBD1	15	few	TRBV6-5	CASRPGTGSNQPQHF	TGTGCCAGCAGGCCCGGGACAGGGAGCAATCAGCCCCAGCATTTT
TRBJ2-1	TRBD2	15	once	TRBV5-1	CASSLERGGLNEQFF	TGCGCCAGCAGCTTGGAGCGGGGGGGTCTCAATGAGCAGTTCTTC
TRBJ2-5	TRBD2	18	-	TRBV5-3	CARSWRGFGPRERETQYF	TGTGCCAGAAGCTGGCGGGGGTTCGGGCCCCGAGAGAGGGAGACCCAGTACTTC
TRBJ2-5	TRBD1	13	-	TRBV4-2	CASSQDRGQTQYF	TGTGCCAGCAGCCAAGATAGGGGGCAGACCCAGTACTTC
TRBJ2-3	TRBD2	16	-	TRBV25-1	CASSGAAGGPADTQYF	TGTGCCAGCAGTGGAGCAGCGGGGGGGCCGGCAGATACGCAGTATTTT
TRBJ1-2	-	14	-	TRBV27	CASSYDARSDGYTF	TGTGCCAGCAGTTACGACGCCAGGTCCGATGGCTACACCTTC
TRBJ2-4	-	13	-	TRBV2	CASSEPAENIQYF	TGTGCCAGCAGTGAACCCGCGGAAAACATTCAGTACTTC